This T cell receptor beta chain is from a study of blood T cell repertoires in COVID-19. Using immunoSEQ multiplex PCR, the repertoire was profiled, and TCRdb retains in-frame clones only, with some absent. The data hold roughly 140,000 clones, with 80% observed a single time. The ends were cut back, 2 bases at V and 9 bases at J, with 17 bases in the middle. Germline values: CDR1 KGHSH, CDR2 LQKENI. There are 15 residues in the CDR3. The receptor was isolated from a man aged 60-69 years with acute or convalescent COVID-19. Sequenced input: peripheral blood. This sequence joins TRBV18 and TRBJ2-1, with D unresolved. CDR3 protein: CASSPYGGRPSEQFF. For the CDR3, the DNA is TGTGCCAGCTCACCATACGGTGGTCGTCCGAGTGAGCAGTTCTTC.